The TCR beta chain under discussion was sequenced for a study of shared clonotypes between healthy human individuals. Study in general: The donor pool was made up of two women and three men aged 18 to 49. The study, taken as a whole, reports: How much donors shared clonotypes was expected to be affected by sequencing depth.

About this clone: Its specificity is unknown.

The V and J ends lost 2 bases and 5 bases respectively, with 16 bases between them. The CDR3 length is 15 residues. Per germline, CDR1 SGHDT and CDR2 YYEEEE. Per the authors' pipeline: ImmunoSEQ yielded junction-only sequences lacking quality scores, so filtering differed. Here immunoSEQ multiplex PCR was the method, and the copy in TCRdb shows in-frame clones only, minus some. The DNA gave D and trimming, while V, J and clone size come from that table. The sample yields some 2,400,000 clones, approximately 95% seen once. Sequencing input: naive CD4+ T cells sorted from blood. The subset denotes: CD45RA+ positively selected. The sequence was obtained from a man aged 18 to 29 in good health. J is TRBJ2-5 and V is TRBV5-6; tentatively, D is TRBD1 (6 bases). CDR3 sequence reads: CASSFLQGVGETQYF. As DNA, the CDR3 is TGTGCCAGCAGCTTCCTACAGGGTGTTGGTGAGACCCAGTACTTC.